The 3 T cell receptor beta chains below come from one sample, sequenced in a study of cytomegalovirus exposure and HLA in healthy donors. This PCR relied on a set of 60 Vbeta primers and 13 Jbeta primers. TCRdb's copy holds only in-frame clones and misses some; the assay was immunoSEQ multiplex PCR. The sample records about 150,000 clones, 75% to 90% being singletons. The sample consisted of PBMCs. The receptors shown here come from a boy between 2 and 10 years old in good health and CMV-seronegative.

This clone came up once. V usage is TRBV14 and J usage is TRBJ1-3, with 8 bases fitting TRBD1. Unmatched junction bases numbered 5, after V lost 4 bases and J lost 0 bases. Germline V gives CDR1 SGHDN, CDR2 FVKESK. This CDR3 region has 16 residues. The CDR3 nucleotides read TGTGCCAGCAGCCCGTCGGACAGGGCCTCTGGAAACACCATATATTTT. It encodes CASSPSDRASGNTIYF.

V usage is TRBV6-1 and J usage is TRBJ1-2; the match to TRBD1 covers 8 bases. The CDR3 has 15 residues. CDR1 is MNHNS, CDR2 SASEGT, per germline. After removal of 2 bases from V and 6 bases from J, the junction contained 8 bases not matched to a gene. The CDR3 protein is CASSEFHRGEDGYTF. As DNA, the CDR3 is TGTGCCAGCAGTGAATTTCACAGGGGGGAGGATGGCTACACCTTC.

This clone was detected once. V and J are TRBV21-1 and TRBJ2-5; the table's D call, TRBD2, was not checked against the DNA. TRBV21-1 is marked as a pseudogene. The CDR3 loop spans 18 amino acids. CDR3 nucleotides: TGTGCCAGCAGCAAAGCGCTGGGGATGGTAGGAGGGTCAGAGACCCAGTACTTC. As protein: CASSKALGMVGGSETQYF.